This T cell receptor (beta chain) appears in the sequencing data of a study of T cell changes during pregnancy in multiple sclerosis. Germline V gives CDR1 LNHNV, CDR2 YYDKDF (reference sequence). The CDR3 contains 15 residues. Trimming stripped 0 bases from V and 6 bases from J, with 12 bases between. TCRdb keeps only in-frame clones here, not all; method: immunoSEQ multiplex PCR. The table has tens of thousands of clones, roughly 92% seen once. V is TRBV15 and J is TRBJ1-5; no clear D gene. Sample: peripheral blood, taken in the third trimester of pregnancy. The source is a female donor in good health, enrolled as a control in a pregnancy study. The CDR3, as DNA: TGTGCCACCAGCAGAGATAGCGGCTTTGGTCAGCCCCAGCATTTT. Its translation is CATSRDSGFGQPQHF.